This T cell receptor (beta chain) emerged from a study of response to subunit inactivated influenza vaccine. Broader study findings: The authors put forward the suggestion that each seasonal influenza vaccination may bring in only a limited number of new T cells.

TCRdb reprocessed the RT-PCR reads with MiXCR, giving one entry per CDR3 protein. The sample lists roughly 570,000 distinct CDR3 sequences, 14% occurring once. The CDR3 is 15 residues long. The V gene's germline CDR1 is KGHSH and CDR2 LQKENI. V gave up 1 base and J gave up 8 bases, with 14 bases separating them. As regards this clonotype: The antigen is not known.

This receptor was taken from a middle-aged man who received an inactivated influenza vaccine. The sample here was PBMCs from blood, taken about 11 days after vaccination. The chain joins TRBV18 to TRBJ1-4, with D hard to call. This CDR3 is CASSPLDLRQEKLFF. CDR3 in DNA: TGTGCCAGCTCACCACTTGATTTGAGGCAGGAAAAACTGTTTTTT. Using reference TRBV18 and TRBJ1-4 for the parts outside the CDR3, the full variable domain is NAGVMQNPRHLVRRRGQEARLRCSPMKGHSHVYWYRQLPEEGLKFMVYLQKENIIDESGMPKERFSAEFPKEGPSILRIQQVVRGDSAAYFCASSPLDLRQEKLFFGSGTQLSVL.